This TCR beta chain was sequenced during a study of cytomegalovirus exposure and HLA in healthy donors. This CDR3 comprises 15 residues. J lost 3 bases, V lost 4 bases, and 8 bases had no gene match. CDR1 and CDR2 from the germline V gene are SGHRS and YFSETQ. Study-wide results and caveats: Cytomegalovirus association was listed for about 150 TCR beta chains. Presence/absence comparisons presumed near-even sequencing depth among donors.

The PCR ran on 60 Vbeta and 13 Jbeta primers. Measured with immunoSEQ multiplex PCR; TCRdb has only the in-frame clones, and not every one. The data hold around 150,000 clones, with roughly 76% observed a single time. Points on this clone: Its antigen is unidentified.

The rearrangement joins TRBV5-1 to TRBJ2-7; the match to TRBD2 covers 9 bases. The TCR originated in a young man in good health and CMV-seronegative. The sample taken for sequencing was PBMCs. The CDR3 DNA reads TGCGCCAGCAGCGCGGTAGCGGGAGTTCTCTACGAGCAGTACTTC. Protein sequence: CASSAVAGVLYEQYF. Full variable domain (remainder filled in from reference TRBV5-1 and TRBJ2-7): KAGVTQTPRYLIKTRGQQVTLSCSPISGHRSVSWYQQTPGQGLQFLFEYFSETQRNKGNFPGRFSGRQFSNSRSEMNVSTLELGDSALYLCASSAVAGVLYEQYFGPGTRLTVT.